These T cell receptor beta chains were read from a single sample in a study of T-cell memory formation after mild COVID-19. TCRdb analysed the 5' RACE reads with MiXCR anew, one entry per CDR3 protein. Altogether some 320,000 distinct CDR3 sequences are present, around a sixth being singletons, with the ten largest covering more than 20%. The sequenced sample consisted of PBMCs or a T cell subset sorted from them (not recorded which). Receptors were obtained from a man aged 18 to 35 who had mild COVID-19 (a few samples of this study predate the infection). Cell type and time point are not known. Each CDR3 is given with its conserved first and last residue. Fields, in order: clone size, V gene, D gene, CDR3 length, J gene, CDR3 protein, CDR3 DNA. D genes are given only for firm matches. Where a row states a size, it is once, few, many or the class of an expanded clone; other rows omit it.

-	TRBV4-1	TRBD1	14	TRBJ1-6	CASSQQGENSPLHF	TGCGCCAGCAGCCAACAGGGGGAGAATTCACCCCTCCACTTT
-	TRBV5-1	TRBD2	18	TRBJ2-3	CASSSRLAGMVSTDTQYF	TGCGCCAGCAGCTCCAGACTAGCGGGGATGGTTAGCACAGATACGCAGTATTTT
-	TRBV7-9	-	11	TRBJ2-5	CASSYVQTQYF	TGTGCCAGCAGCTACGTCCAGACCCAGTACTTC
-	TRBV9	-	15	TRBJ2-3	CASSVGWSSPDTQYF	TGTGCCAGCAGCGTAGGATGGTCGAGCCCAGATACGCAGTATTTT
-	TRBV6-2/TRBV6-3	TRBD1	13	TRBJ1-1	CASSGTGRTEAFF	TGTGCCAGCAGTGGGACAGGGAGAACTGAAGCTTTCTTT
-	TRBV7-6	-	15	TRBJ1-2	CASSLGGHPDYGYTF	TGTGCCAGCAGCTTAGGGGGACACCCGGACTATGGCTACACCTTC
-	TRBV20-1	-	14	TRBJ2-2	CSVTGGANTGELFF	TGCAGTGTGACCGGGGGCGCGAACACCGGGGAGCTGTTTTTT
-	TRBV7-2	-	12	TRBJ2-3	CASTDSVYTQYF	TGTGCCAGCACCGATAGTGTATATACGCAGTATTTT
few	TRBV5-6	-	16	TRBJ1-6	CASSLSGGSYNSPLHF	TGTGCCAGCAGCTTATCGGGTGGCTCCTATAATTCACCCCTCCACTTT
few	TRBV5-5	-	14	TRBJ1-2	CASSLAGTVYGYTF	TGTGCCAGCAGCTTGGCTGGGACGGTCTATGGCTACACCTTC
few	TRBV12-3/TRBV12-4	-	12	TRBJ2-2	CASSLGAWELFF	TGTGCCAGCAGTTTGGGGGCGTGGGAGCTGTTTTTT
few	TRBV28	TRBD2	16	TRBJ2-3	CASSLRTSGGRNTQYF	TGTGCCAGCAGTCTCCGGACTAGCGGGGGAAGGAATACGCAGTATTTT
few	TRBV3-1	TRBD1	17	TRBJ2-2	CASSQGTGGAITRELFF	TGTGCCAGCAGCCAGGGGACAGGGGGCGCGATAACCCGGGAGCTGTTTTTT
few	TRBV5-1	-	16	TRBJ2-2	CASSPTSYANTGELFF	TGCGCCAGCAGCCCCACTTCTTACGCGAACACCGGGGAGCTGTTTTTT
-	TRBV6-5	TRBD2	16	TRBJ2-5	CASSYSGGGKGETQYF	TGTGCCAGCAGTTACTCGGGCGGGGGTAAGGGAGAGACCCAGTACTTC
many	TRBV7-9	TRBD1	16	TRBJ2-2	CASSPFRDRGTGELFF	TGTGCCAGCAGCCCCTTCCGGGACAGGGGGACCGGGGAGCTGTTTTTT
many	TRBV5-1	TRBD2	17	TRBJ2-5	CASSFGAGPGSEETQYF	TGCGCCAGCAGTTTTGGAGCGGGACCCGGGTCCGAAGAGACCCAGTACTTC
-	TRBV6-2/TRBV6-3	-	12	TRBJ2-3	CASSSVADTQYF	TGTGCCAGCAGTTCAGTCGCAGATACGCAGTATTTT
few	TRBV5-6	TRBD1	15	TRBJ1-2	CASSLTRTGGGGYTF	TGTGCCAGCAGCTTAACTCGAACAGGGGGAGGTGGCTACACCTTC
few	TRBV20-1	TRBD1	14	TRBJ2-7	CSAKRDRGTYEQYF	TGCAGTGCTAAGCGGGACAGGGGTACCTACGAGCAGTACTTC
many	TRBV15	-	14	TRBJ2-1	CATSTDRRGNEQFF	TGTGCCACCAGCACGGACAGGCGGGGGAATGAGCAGTTCTTC
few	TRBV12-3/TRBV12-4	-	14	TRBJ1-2	CASSHLWEPYGYTF	TGTGCCAGCAGTCACCTCTGGGAGCCTTATGGCTACACCTTC
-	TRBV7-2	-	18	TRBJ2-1	CASSRISGWESSYNEQFF	TGTGCCAGCAGCAGAATTTCGGGGTGGGAGAGCTCCTACAATGAGCAGTTCTTC
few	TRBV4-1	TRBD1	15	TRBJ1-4	CASSQAGQGVEKLFF	TGCGCCAGCAGCCAAGCGGGCCAGGGGGTGGAAAAACTGTTTTTT
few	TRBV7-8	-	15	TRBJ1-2	CASSLAVGTDYGYTF	TGTGCCAGCAGCTTAGCGGTGGGTACCGACTATGGCTACACCTTC
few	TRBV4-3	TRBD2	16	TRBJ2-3	CASAPGLAGGTDTQYF	TGCGCCAGCGCACCGGGACTAGCGGGGGGTACAGATACGCAGTATTTT
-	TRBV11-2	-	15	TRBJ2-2	CASLGQGRATGELFF	TGTGCCAGCTTGGGGCAGGGCCGAGCCACCGGGGAGCTGTTTTTT
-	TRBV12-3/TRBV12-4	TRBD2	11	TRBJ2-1	CATQRGNEQFF	TGTGCCACCCAGCGGGGCAATGAGCAGTTCTTC
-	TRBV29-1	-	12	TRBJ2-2	CSGGEWAGELFF	TGCAGCGGTGGGGAGTGGGCCGGGGAGCTGTTTTTT
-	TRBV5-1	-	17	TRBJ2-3	CASSFRVGGGVTDTQYF	TGCGCCAGCAGCTTTCGGGTTGGCGGGGGCGTGACAGATACGCAGTATTTT
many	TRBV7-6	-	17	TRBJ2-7	CASSLEAPGMSHYEQYF	TGTGCCAGCAGCTTAGAAGCCCCAGGGATGTCCCACTACGAGCAGTACTTC
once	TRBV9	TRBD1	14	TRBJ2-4	CASSGRDSKNIQYF	TGTGCCAGCAGCGGCCGGGACAGCAAAAACATTCAGTACTTC
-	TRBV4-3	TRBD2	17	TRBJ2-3	CASSQDGTSGSTDTQYF	TGCGCCAGCAGCCAAGACGGGACTAGCGGCAGCACAGATACGCAGTATTTT
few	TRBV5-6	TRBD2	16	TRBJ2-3	CASSLKRGAQPDTQYF	TGTGCCAGCAGCTTGAAGCGGGGCGCTCAGCCAGATACGCAGTATTTT
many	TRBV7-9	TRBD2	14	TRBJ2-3	CASLTSGGTDTQYF	TGTGCCAGCCTGACTAGCGGGGGAACAGATACGCAGTATTTT
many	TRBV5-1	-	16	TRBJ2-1	CASSLEPGGLNNEQFF	TGCGCCAGCAGCTTGGAACCGGGGGGCCTCAACAATGAGCAGTTCTTC
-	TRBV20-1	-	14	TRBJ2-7	CSARDRYEGGEQYF	TGCAGTGCTAGAGATCGATATGAGGGCGGGGAGCAGTACTTC
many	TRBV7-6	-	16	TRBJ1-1	CASSVGAGAANTEAFF	TGTGCCAGCAGCGTAGGTGCAGGGGCAGCGAACACTGAAGCTTTCTTT
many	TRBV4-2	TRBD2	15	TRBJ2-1	CASLSGGTTYNEQFF	TGTGCCAGCTTAAGCGGGGGGACAACCTACAATGAGCAGTTCTTC
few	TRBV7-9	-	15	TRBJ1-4	CASSLETAMIEKLFF	TGTGCCAGCAGCTTAGAGACGGCCATGATCGAAAAACTGTTTTTT
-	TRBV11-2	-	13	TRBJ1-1	CASSSDQYTEAFF	TGTGCCAGCAGCTCCGACCAGTACACTGAAGCTTTCTTT
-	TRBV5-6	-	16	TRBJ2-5	CASSPSLAAYQETQYF	TGTGCCAGCAGCCCTAGCTTAGCGGCGTACCAAGAGACCCAGTACTTC
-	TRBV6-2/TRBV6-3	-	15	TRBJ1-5	CASSRRGEGNQPQHF	TGTGCCAGCAGTAGACGAGGGGAGGGCAATCAGCCCCAGCATTTT
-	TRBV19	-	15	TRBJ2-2	CASKGTAANTGELFF	TGTGCCAGCAAAGGGACCGCTGCGAACACCGGGGAGCTGTTTTTT
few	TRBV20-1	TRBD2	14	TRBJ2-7	CSGRPGLSSYEQYF	TGCAGTGGACGCCCGGGACTAAGCTCCTACGAGCAGTACTTC
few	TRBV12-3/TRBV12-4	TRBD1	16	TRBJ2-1	CASTMTGGGPYNEQFF	TGTGCCAGCACCATGACAGGGGGGGGCCCGTACAATGAGCAGTTCTTC
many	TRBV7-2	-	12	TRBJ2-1	CASSPARGEQFF	TGTGCCAGCAGCCCCGCCAGGGGTGAGCAGTTCTTC
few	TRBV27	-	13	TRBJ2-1	CASSLNPSVYQFF	TGTGCCAGCAGTTTGAATCCCTCGGTGTACCAGTTCTTC
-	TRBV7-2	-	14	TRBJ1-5	CASSLKSGVKPQHF	TGTGCCAGCAGCTTAAAGTCAGGGGTCAAGCCCCAGCATTTT
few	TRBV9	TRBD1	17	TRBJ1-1	CASSGGLHGQGWTEAFF	TGTGCCAGCAGCGGCGGACTCCATGGACAGGGATGGACTGAAGCTTTCTTT
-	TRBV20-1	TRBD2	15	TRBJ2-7	CSARGPSGATYEQYF	TGCAGTGCTAGAGGGCCTAGCGGGGCCACCTACGAGCAGTACTTC